The rows below give T cell receptor beta chains drawn from one sample of a study of shared clonotypes between healthy human individuals. TCRdb's table, derived via immunoSEQ multiplex PCR, lists solely in-frame clones and lacks some. Seen here are more than 2 million clones, just over 90% observed once, and the top ten hold less than 2%. The sequenced sample was naive CD8+ T cells from PBMCs. These receptors were taken from a man younger than 30 in good health. Some clones in this sample may be carry-over from other donors' samples. CDR3s include the opening cysteine and the closing phenylalanine or tryptophan. The D gene is left open where the match is weak. Clone size appears in some rows only: once, few, many, or a class for an expanded clone.

J | V | size | D | CDR3 | DNA
TRBJ2-1 | TRBV27 | - | - | CASSLDLVGTDEQFF | TGTGCCAGCAGTTTGGATCTAGTAGGGACGGATGAGCAGTTCTTC
TRBJ2-1 | TRBV4-1 | - | TRBD2 | CASSPGVGGKNEQFF | TGCGCCAGCAGCCCCGGGGTGGGAGGGAAAAATGAGCAGTTCTTC
TRBJ1-3 | TRBV4-1 | - | TRBD1 | CASSGQGWGNTIYF | TGCGCCAGCAGCGGACAGGGTTGGGGAAACACCATATATTTT
TRBJ2-2 | TRBV7-9 | once | - | CAIRTEPGELFF | TGTGCCATTCGGACAGAACCCGGGGAGCTGTTTTTT
TRBJ2-7 | TRBV27 | - | TRBD1 | CASSPRTGSREQYF | TGTGCCAGCAGTCCAAGGACAGGGTCTCGGGAGCAGTACTTC
TRBJ2-5 | TRBV19 | - | - | CASNMGGETQYF | TGTGCCAGTAATATGGGAGGAGAGACCCAGTACTTC
TRBJ1-2 | TRBV6-5 | few | - | CASSHRADDYGYTF | TGTGCCAGCAGTCACCGGGCCGATGACTATGGCTACACCTTC
TRBJ1-1 | TRBV2 | - | - | CASSPGAGRDTEAFF | TGTGCCAGCAGTCCCGGGGCGGGGAGGGACACTGAAGCTTTCTTT
TRBJ1-1 | TRBV28 | - | - | CASSFGPEAFF | TGTGCCAGCAGTTTCGGCCCTGAAGCTTTCTTT
TRBJ2-7 | TRBV9 | - | - | CASSVGSVWGGNEQYF | TGTGCCAGCAGCGTAGGGAGTGTTTGGGGTGGAAACGAGCAGTACTTC
TRBJ2-1 | TRBV6-1 | - | - | CASIADLYNEQFF | TGTGCCAGCATTGCGGACCTGTACAATGAGCAGTTCTTC
TRBJ2-1 | TRBV9 | - | TRBD1 | CASSVEHRDRGRFNEQFF | TGTGCCAGCAGCGTAGAGCACCGGGACAGGGGGCGTTTCAATGAGCAGTTCTTC
TRBJ2-5 | TRBV7-9 | - | - | CASSPPLEETQYF | TGTGCCAGCAGCCCCCCCCTCGAAGAGACCCAGTACTTC
TRBJ2-7 | TRBV19 | - | TRBD2 | CASRTSASYEQYF | TGTGCCAGTAGGACTAGCGCTTCCTACGAGCAGTACTTC
TRBJ1-5 | TRBV4-1 | - | TRBD1 | CASSPDRGHQPQHF | TGCGCCAGCAGCCCCGACAGGGGGCATCAGCCCCAGCATTTT
TRBJ1-6 | TRBV4-2 | once | - | CASSQAGGVNSPLHF | TGTGCCAGCAGCCAAGCGGGAGGAGTTAATTCACCCCTCCACTTT
TRBJ2-7 | TRBV6-1 | - | TRBD1 | CASSATRQGSYEQYF | TGTGCCAGCAGTGCCACACGACAGGGGAGCTACGAGCAGTACTTC
TRBJ2-3 | TRBV14 | once | - | CASSQTLTSRDTQYF | TGTGCCAGCAGCCAAACATTGACGAGCCGAGATACGCAGTATTTT
TRBJ2-7 | TRBV15 | - | TRBD1 | CATSRGQGGHEQYF | TGTGCCACCAGCAGAGGGCAAGGGGGCCACGAGCAGTACTTC
TRBJ2-7 | TRBV7-6 | - | - | CASSPYGASYEQYF | TGTGCCAGCAGCCCGTACGGGGCCTCATACGAGCAGTACTTC
TRBJ2-7 | TRBV27 | - | TRBD1 | CASRLRGTGALEQYF | TGTGCCAGCCGACTTAGGGGGACAGGAGCCCTTGAGCAGTACTTC
TRBJ1-1 | TRBV27 | - | - | CASSWGGRTEAFF | TGTGCCAGCAGTTGGGGGGGGCGCACTGAAGCTTTCTTT
TRBJ2-1 | TRBV30 | - | TRBD2 | CAWSAPIYVLADPNEQFF | TGTGCCTGGAGTGCTCCGATTTATGTACTAGCGGATCCTAATGAGCAGTTCTTC
TRBJ2-3 | TRBV9 | once | - | CASSVVTTDTQYF | TGTGCCAGCAGCGTAGTTACCACAGATACGCAGTATTTT
TRBJ2-1 | TRBV29-1 | - | - | CSVTTVSLTYNEQFF | TGCAGCGTTACGACAGTTTCCTTAACCTACAATGAGCAGTTCTTC
TRBJ2-1 | TRBV29-1 | - | - | CSVENSRDSYNEQFF | TGCAGCGTTGAAAATTCCAGGGACTCCTACAATGAGCAGTTCTTC
TRBJ1-1 | TRBV28 | - | - | CATKNPLTAEAFF | TGTGCCACCAAGAACCCCCTCACCGCTGAAGCTTTCTTT
TRBJ2-7 | TRBV27 | - | TRBD1 | CASSSDDRAYEQYF | TGTGCCAGCAGTTCTGACGACAGGGCCTACGAGCAGTACTTC
TRBJ2-7 | TRBV27 | - | TRBD2 | CASSSLLAGAARQYF | TGTGCCAGCAGTTCTCTACTAGCGGGAGCGGCTCGACAGTACTTC
TRBJ2-2 | TRBV18 | once | - | CASSPAASPTGPGELFF | TGTGCCAGCTCACCTGCGGCCAGCCCGACAGGCCCCGGGGAGCTGTTTTTT
TRBJ1-1 | TRBV6-6 | - | TRBD1 | CASSSTGGFMNTEAFF | TGTGCCAGCAGCTCAACAGGGGGCTTCATGAACACTGAAGCTTTCTTT
TRBJ2-2 | TRBV11-3 | once | - | CASSFIPGELFF | TGTGCCAGCAGCTTTATACCCGGGGAGCTGTTTTTT
TRBJ1-2 | TRBV9 | - | - | CASSPTAGPHYGYTF | TGTGCCAGCAGCCCAACCGCGGGGCCCCACTATGGCTACACCTTC
TRBJ2-5 | TRBV10-2 | - | TRBD2 | CASSLTSVQETQYF | TGCGCCAGCAGCCTCACTAGCGTCCAAGAGACCCAGTACTTC
TRBJ1-4 | TRBV27 | - | - | CASSLRGNNEKLFF | TGTGCCAGCAGTTTGAGGGGGAATAATGAAAAACTGTTTTTT
TRBJ2-5 | TRBV2 | - | - | CASNQVGETQYF | TGTGCCAGCAATCAGGTTGGGGAGACCCAGTACTTC
TRBJ2-7 | TRBV5-4 | - | TRBD1 | CASSFYQWDREGEQYF | TGTGCCAGCAGCTTTTACCAGTGGGACAGGGAAGGCGAGCAGTACTTC
TRBJ1-4 | TRBV4-3 | - | - | CASSQDRSTTNEKLFF | TGCGCCAGCAGCCAAGATAGATCAACAACTAATGAAAAACTGTTTTTT
TRBJ1-1 | TRBV19 | - | - | CASSMGLRGTEAFF | TGTGCCAGTAGTATGGGCCTGCGGGGCACTGAAGCTTTCTTT
TRBJ1-1 | TRBV27 | - | TRBD1 | CASRDRGRTEAFF | TGTGCCAGCAGGGACAGGGGGCGCACTGAAGCTTTCTTT
TRBJ2-1 | TRBV11-1 | - | TRBD2 | CASTLRGGEQFF | TGTGCCAGCACCCTTCGGGGGGGTGAGCAGTTCTTC
TRBJ2-3 | TRBV6-5 | - | - | CASSYSRAGTDTQYF | TGTGCCAGCAGTTACTCGCGAGCAGGGACAGATACGCAGTATTTT
TRBJ1-5 | TRBV10-1 | - | TRBD1 | CARSGQVGPGPWGNQPQHF | TGCGCCAGATCCGGACAGGTAGGGCCGGGGCCCTGGGGCAATCAGCCCCAGCATTTT
TRBJ2-3 | TRBV7-8 | - | - | CASSPHGGSSTDTQYF | TGTGCCAGCAGCCCACATGGGGGGTCGTCCACAGATACGCAGTATTTT
TRBJ2-2 | TRBV18 | - | - | CASSPLGGGELFF | TGTGCCAGCTCACCGCTAGGAGGCGGGGAGCTGTTTTTT
TRBJ1-2 | TRBV9 | - | - | CASSVGQNYGYTF | TGTGCCAGCAGCGTAGGACAGAACTATGGCTACACCTTC
TRBJ2-1 | TRBV29-1 | - | TRBD1 | CSVAGGGTGVRNEQFF | TGCAGCGTGGCCGGAGGCGGGACAGGGGTGAGGAATGAGCAGTTCTTC
TRBJ2-7 | TRBV19 | - | - | CASSWDATAYEQYF | TGTGCCAGTAGTTGGGACGCGACAGCTTACGAGCAGTACTTC
TRBJ2-1 | TRBV28 | - | TRBD1 | CASTEQTGQGWYNEQFF | TGTGCCAGCACCGAACAGACGGGACAGGGGTGGTACAATGAGCAGTTCTTC
TRBJ2-7 | TRBV6-6 | once | TRBD1 | CASRTGTYEQYF | TGTGCCAGTAGGACAGGGACCTACGAGCAGTACTTC
TRBJ1-1 | TRBV6-5 | - | - | CASSWNMNTEAFF | TGTGCCAGCAGTTGGAACATGAACACTGAAGCTTTCTTT
TRBJ2-2 | TRBV6-4 | - | - | CASLRAATGELFF | TGTGCCAGTCTCCGGGCCGCAACCGGGGAGCTGTTTTTT
TRBJ1-1 | TRBV7-9 | - | - | CASGDSNAEAFF | TGTGCCAGCGGCGACTCGAACGCTGAAGCTTTCTTT
TRBJ2-7 | TRBV4-1 | - | - | CASSQVTRSSYEQYF | TGCGCCAGCAGCCAAGTTACAAGGAGCTCCTACGAGCAGTACTTC
TRBJ1-5 | TRBV19 | - | - | CASSSLEVGQPQHF | TGTGCCAGTAGCAGCCTCGAGGTCGGGCAGCCCCAGCATTTT
TRBJ2-5 | TRBV6-5 | - | - | CASSYSEGQETQYF | TGTGCCAGCAGTTACTCGGAGGGACAAGAGACCCAGTACTTC
TRBJ2-7 | TRBV4-3 | - | - | CASSQDRVGFSEQYF | TGCGCCAGCAGCCAAGATCGGGTTGGTTTTTCCGAGCAGTACTTC
TRBJ2-1 | TRBV19 | - | - | CASSMLLSQYNEQFF | TGTGCCAGTAGTATGCTCCTTTCCCAGTACAATGAGCAGTTCTTC
TRBJ2-3 | TRBV27 | - | TRBD1 | CASSSRQGLLLSTDTQYF | TGTGCCAGCAGTTCGCGACAGGGGCTATTGCTAAGCACAGATACGCAGTATTTT
TRBJ1-1 | TRBV7-9 | - | - | CASSLGQGNTEAFF | TGTGCCAGCAGCTTAGGGCAGGGGAACACTGAAGCTTTCTTT